This entry lists 5 T cell receptor beta chains sequenced from one sample in a study of T cells expressing NK-cell markers. TCRdb reprocessed the 5' RACE reads and reports one entry per CDR3 protein, with no DNA. This sample carries 350,000 to 400,000 distinct CDR3 sequences, with about 10% going to the ten biggest clones. Sequencing used blood T cells: a sorted CD56 or NKG2C T cell subset, CD4+ or CD8+ T cells, or bulk PBMC T cells (not recorded which). The receptor source for this set is a woman aged 45-60 years in good health.

The genes are TRBV29-1 and TRBJ2-5; TCRdb designates TRBD1, a call that cannot be tested without DNA. The CDR3 is 14 amino acids. CDR1 is SQVTM, CDR2 ANQGSEA, per germline. The CDR3 reads CSARDRGRVETQYF.

The V call is TRBV5-1, the J call TRBJ2-5. Germline loops: CDR1 SGHRS, CDR2 YFSETQ. This CDR3 has 12 amino acids. The CDR3 sequence is CASRKPKETQYF.

V and J are TRBV6-6 and TRBJ2-1; without DNA, the TCRdb call of TRBD2 cannot be checked. The CDR3 is made up of 14 amino acids. Per the germline V gene, CDR1 is MNHNY and CDR2 is SVGAGI (reference sequence). The CDR3 here is CASGRGSSYNEQFF.

The chain carries TRBV7-9 and TRBJ1-1; the D call from TCRdb, TRBD1, cannot be confirmed without DNA. CDR1 SEHNR and CDR2 FQNEAQ come from the germline V gene (reference sequence). The CDR3 sequence is 15 residues long. The CDR3 sequence: CASSFYTGRNTEAFF.

This chain uses TRBV29-1 with TRBJ2-2; TCRdb gives TRBD1 as the D gene, but with no DNA this cannot be confirmed. This CDR3 is built from 14 residues. The germline V gene encodes CDR1 SQVTM and CDR2 ANQGSEA. The CDR3 loop is CSAARGGGTGELFF.